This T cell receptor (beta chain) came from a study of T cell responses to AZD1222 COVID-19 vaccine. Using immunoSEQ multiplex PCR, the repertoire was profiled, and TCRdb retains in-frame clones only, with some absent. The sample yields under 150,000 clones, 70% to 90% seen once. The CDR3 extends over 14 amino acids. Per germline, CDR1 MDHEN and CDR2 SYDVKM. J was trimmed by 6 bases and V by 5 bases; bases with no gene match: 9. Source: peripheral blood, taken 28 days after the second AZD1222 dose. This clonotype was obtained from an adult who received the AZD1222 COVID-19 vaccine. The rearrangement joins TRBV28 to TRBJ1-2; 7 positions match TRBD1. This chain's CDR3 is CASSLVRGPDGYTF. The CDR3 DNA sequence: TGTGCCAGCAGTCTAGTGAGGGGGCCGGATGGCTACACCTTC.